A single sample gave rise to the 20 T cell receptor beta chains below, sequenced in a study of blood T cell repertoires in COVID-19. Using immunoSEQ multiplex PCR, the repertoire was profiled, and TCRdb retains in-frame clones only, with some absent. The sample carries approximately 220,000 clones, 65% to 85% recorded once. The sequenced material came from peripheral blood. All receptors derive from a woman aged 80 or over with acute or convalescent COVID-19.

The chain couples TRBV5-1 to TRBJ1-2; D not certain. This CDR3 contains 13 residues. V shed 2 bases and J shed 6 bases, with 11 bases lying between them. Looked up from germline, CDR1 is SGHRS and CDR2 is YFSETQ. CDR3 bases: TGCGCCAGCAGCTTACGGGTGGTGGATGGCTACACCTTC. Encoded protein: CASSLRVVDGYTF.

The chain employs TRBV2 and TRBJ1-1, with D perhaps TRBD1 (5 bases). The CDR3 contains 13 residues. Germline CDR1 SNHLY, CDR2 FYNNEI. V was clipped by 7 bases and J by 1 base, with 10 bases between them. The CDR3 loop reads CASKATGNTEAFF. As DNA, the CDR3 is TGTGCCAGCAAAGCAACAGGGAACACTGAAGCTTTCTTT.

The rearrangement uses TRBV5-1 and TRBJ2-7, with 8 bases matching TRBD2. With 4 bases clipped from V and 2 bases from J, the junction kept 8 bases outside the gene matches. In germline, CDR1 is SGHRS, CDR2 YFSETQ. This CDR3 spans 15 amino acids. CDR3 loop: CASSTGTSGTYEQYF. The CDR3 DNA follows: TGCGCCAGCAGCACGGGGACTAGTGGGACCTACGAGCAGTACTTC. The variable domain in full, completed from reference TRBV5-1 and TRBJ2-7, reads KAGVTQTPRYLIKTRGQQVTLSCSPISGHRSVSWYQQTPGQGLQFLFEYFSETQRNKGNFPGRFSGRQFSNSRSEMNVSTLELGDSALYLCASSTGTSGTYEQYFGPGTRLTVT.

V gene TRBV6-5 combines with J gene TRBJ2-1, with TRBD2 matching over 9 bases. The CDR3 totals 14 residues. V was clipped by 4 bases and J by 2 bases; unmatched bases: 0. In germline, CDR1 is MNHEY, CDR2 SVGAGI. CDR3 nucleotides: TGTGCCAGCAGTTCTAGCGGGGCCTACAATGAGCAGTTCTTC. Translated, it gives CASSSSGAYNEQFF.

The chain employs TRBV29-1 and TRBJ1-4; perhaps TRBD1 as D (6 bases). Trimming took off 7 bases at V and 3 bases at J, with 12 bases between the two ends. The CDR3 is 13 amino acids. Germline loops: CDR1 SQVTM, CDR2 ANQGSEA. The CDR3 protein is CSANRVANEKLFF. As DNA, the CDR3 is TGCAGCGCTAACAGGGTGGCTAATGAAAAACTGTTTTTT.

V gene TRBV6-5 combines with J gene TRBJ1-2, with 7 bases aligning to TRBD1. The junction had 4 bases not matched to a gene; V was cut back by 6 bases and J by 3 bases. Germline CDR1 reads MNHEY; CDR2 reads SVGAGI. The CDR3 length is 13 residues. The CDR3 here is CASRVGTDYGYTF. CDR3 sequence (DNA): TGTGCCAGCAGGGTCGGGACAGACTATGGCTACACCTTC.

CDR3 DNA sequence: TGTGCCAGCAGCCCCAGGGCTTCCGGGGCCAACGTCCTGACTTTC. Translating gives CASSPRASGANVLTF. The rearrangement links TRBV6-6 to TRBJ2-6; D is possibly TRBD1 (5 bases). This CDR3 has 15 residues. Trimming stripped 6 bases from V and 4 bases from J, with 13 bases between. Germline CDR1 and CDR2: MNHNY and SVGAGI (reference sequence).

The chain combines TRBV12-3 or TRBV12-4 with TRBJ1-1, with a weak D call TRBD1 (6 bases). Trimming took off 6 bases at V and 4 bases at J, with 9 bases between the two ends. The CDR3 loop spans 12 amino acids. The CDR3 region has the DNA TGTGCCAGCAGACAGACAGGCACTGAAGCTTTCTTT. It is translated as CASRQTGTEAFF.

The chain recombines TRBV5-5 with TRBJ1-2; D gene unclear. The V end was cut by 4 bases, the J end by 2 bases, with 6 bases between. The CDR3 length is 12 residues. The germline V gene has CDR1 SGHKS and CDR2 YYEKEE (reference sequence). CDR3 DNA sequence: TGTGCCAGCAGCCCGTCGAACTATGGCTACACCTTC. Its translation: CASSPSNYGYTF. Variable domain in full (rest from reference TRBV5-5 and TRBJ1-2): DAGVTQSPTHLIKTRGQQVTLRCSPISGHKSVSWYQQVLGQGPQFIFQYYEKEERGRGNFPDRFSARQFPNYSSELNVNALLLGDSALYLCASSPSNYGYTFGSGTRLTVV.

The chain has TRBV4-1 and TRBJ2-7; a possible D gene is TRBD2 (6 bases). The CDR3 spans 15 residues. The germline gives CDR1 MGHRA, CDR2 YSYEKL. Trimming pared 0 bases from V and 2 bases from J, leaving 11 bases between. In DNA, the CDR3 is TGCGCCAGCAGCCAAGATAGGGAGGTAGCCTACGAGCAGTACTTC. Translated, it gives CASSQDREVAYEQYF.

This chain connects TRBV29-1 to TRBJ2-3, with D unresolved. The CDR3 runs to 12 residues. CDR1 and CDR2 (germline): SQVTM, ANQGSEA. CDR3 coding DNA: TGCAGGGTAGATACTAGCACAGATACGCAGTATTTT. Protein: CRVDTSTDTQYF.

The chain joins TRBV4-1 to TRBJ1-2, with TRBD1 matching over 7 bases. The CDR3 is 14 residues long. CDR1 is MGHRA, CDR2 YSYEKL, per germline. The ends lost 0 bases at V and 4 bases at J; junction bases unmatched: 2. The CDR3 here is CASSQEGTAYGYTF. In DNA, the CDR3 is TGCGCCAGCAGCCAAGAAGGGACAGCCTATGGCTACACCTTC.

The chain combines TRBV6-1 with TRBJ1-2; D uncertain. Germline-derived CDR1 and CDR2 are MNHNS and SASEGT. This CDR3 is built from 14 residues. V was trimmed by 0 bases and J by 4 bases, leaving 9 bases between them. The CDR3 nucleotides are TGTGCCAGCAGTGAAGCTGGGCTTGGCTATGGCTACACCTTC. Translating it yields CASSEAGLGYGYTF.

This chain joins TRBV6-4 and TRBJ2-7; D is possibly TRBD1 (5 bases). From germline, CDR1 is MRHNA and CDR2 SNTAGT. V lost 11 bases to trimming and J lost 7 bases, with 12 bases between them. This CDR3 comprises 10 residues. The chain's CDR3 is CARPGLEQYF. CDR3 DNA sequence: TGTGCCCGTCCAGGGTTAGAGCAGTACTTC.

This clone was recorded a few times. The chain couples TRBV4-1 to TRBJ2-3; 8 nucleotides match TRBD2. Germline CDR1 is MGHRA and CDR2 is YSYEKL. After removal of 0 bases from V and 2 bases from J, the junction contained 13 bases not matched to a gene. The CDR3 covers 19 residues. The CDR3 nucleotides read TGCGCCAGCAGCCAAGATACCCCCCGGCTAGCGGGCCCCACAGATACGCAGTATTTT. It specifies CASSQDTPRLAGPTDTQYF.

This rearrangement joins TRBV3-1 (or the pseudogene TRBV3-2) to TRBJ2-3, with TRBD2 matching over 12 bases. This CDR3 spans 16 amino acids. V shed 0 bases and J 4 bases; nucleotides not matched to a gene: 2. CDR1 is LGHDT and CDR2 is YNNKEL in the germline V gene (reference sequence). This chain's CDR3 is CASSQEASGGADTQYF. The DNA for the CDR3 is TGTGCCAGCAGCCAAGAGGCTAGCGGGGGGGCAGATACGCAGTATTTT.

The V gene is TRBV5-4, the J gene TRBJ2-7; TRBD1 matches 7 bases. The CDR3 consists of 15 residues. Germline lookup yields CDR1 SGHNT and CDR2 YYREEE (reference sequence). V lost 0 bases to trimming and J lost 2 bases; unmatched junction nucleotides: 5. The CDR3 DNA is TGTGCCAGCAGCTTGGAACGGACAGGCACCTACGAGCAGTACTTC. Translated, it gives CASSLERTGTYEQYF.

This CDR3 reads CASSPPRGASGYTF. The CDR3 DNA is TGTGCCAGCAGCCCCCCCCGGGGGGCGAGTGGCTACACCTTC. This chain uses TRBV7-2 with TRBJ1-2, with D possibly TRBD1 on 6 matching bases. V was cut by 5 bases and J by 7 bases, with 17 bases left in between. The germline gives CDR1 SGHTA, CDR2 FQGNSA. The CDR3 totals 14 residues.

The chain employs TRBV5-6 and TRBJ2-7; 10 positions agree with TRBD2. V lost 6 bases, J lost 2 bases, and 5 bases stayed unmatched. The germline V gene encodes CDR1 SGHDT and CDR2 YYEEEE. The CDR3 is 14 amino acids. The CDR3 loop is CASTNGLAAYEQYF. The CDR3 DNA reads TGTGCCAGCACCAACGGACTAGCGGCCTACGAGCAGTACTTC.

V usage is TRBV7-9 and J usage is TRBJ2-3; the match to TRBD2 covers 8 bases. V dropped 5 bases and J dropped 1; count of bases not matched to a gene: 11. The CDR3 runs 17 residues. The germline V gene has CDR1 SEHNR and CDR2 FQNEAQ (reference sequence). The chain's CDR3 is CASSGTGWRGGTDTQYF. CDR3 bases: TGTGCCAGCAGCGGAACGGGTTGGCGGGGGGGCACAGATACGCAGTATTTT.